One and the same sample provided the 22 T cell receptor beta chains below, sequenced in a study of cytomegalovirus exposure and HLA in healthy donors. The PCR contained 60 Vbeta and 13 Jbeta primers. Generated by immunoSEQ multiplex PCR, the TCRdb table keeps only in-frame clones and is missing some. The sample lists about 240,000 clones; approximately 80% were seen once. The sample comprised PBMCs. The receptors were gathered from a woman aged 55-69 years in good health and CMV-seropositive.

This chain connects TRBV29-1 to TRBJ2-1; the D gene is possibly TRBD2 (7 bases). Between the trimmed V and J ends, which lost 3 bases and 0 bases, there was a span of 12 bases. Germline loops: CDR1 SQVTM, CDR2 ANQGSEA. This CDR3 comprises 15 residues. In DNA, the CDR3 is TGCAGCGTTGATGGGGGGGGCGGCTCCTACAATGAGCAGTTCTTC. The encoded protein is CSVDGGGGSYNEQFF.

The V gene is TRBV21-1, the J gene TRBJ1-3. TRBV21-1 is a recognized pseudogene. The CDR3 runs to 14 residues. Here the CDR3 DNA reads TGTGCCAGCAGCCCGCCTAATTCTGGAAACACCATATATTTT. Amino acids: CASSPPNSGNTIYF.

The rearrangement uses TRBV7-9 and TRBJ1-2; 9 nucleotides line up with TRBD1. This CDR3 is built from 13 residues. After removal of 2 bases from V and 8 bases from J, the junction contained 3 bases not matched to a gene. Germline-derived CDR1 and CDR2 are SEHNR and FQNEAQ (reference sequence). CDR3 nucleotide sequence: TGTGCCAGCAGCTTATCAACAGGGGGCGGCTACACCTTC. Translating gives CASSLSTGGGYTF.

The chain combines TRBV29-1 with TRBJ2-2, with 7 bases fitting TRBD2. Germline V gene sequence: CDR1 SQVTM, CDR2 ANQGSEA. Unmatched junction bases numbered 5, after V lost 6 bases and J lost 4 bases. CDR3 length: 13 amino acids. The DNA for the CDR3 is TGCAGCGTCGGCGGCGGGAGCACCGGGGAGCTGTTTTTT. This codes for CSVGGGSTGELFF.

The V gene is TRBV5-1, the J gene TRBJ2-2, with 9 bases matching TRBD2. The CDR3 contains 16 residues. Trimming at V came to 4 bases and at J to 5 bases, leaving 9 bases not matched to a gene. Germline values: CDR1 SGHRS, CDR2 YFSETQ. The chain's CDR3 is CASSALAGEGTGELFF. The CDR3 DNA reads as TGCGCCAGCAGCGCTTTAGCGGGAGAAGGGACCGGGGAGCTGTTTTTT.

This chain connects TRBV27 to TRBJ2-1, with 9 bases matching TRBD2. The V gene end was trimmed by 2 bases and the J gene end by 7 bases; junction bases not matched to a gene: 6. The germline gives CDR1 MNHEY, CDR2 SMNVEV (reference sequence). This CDR3 region has 15 residues. The CDR3 nucleotides are TGTGCCAGCAGTTTACGGCGGGAGGGCCGGAATGAGCAGTTCTTC. It translates to CASSLRREGRNEQFF.

CDR3 in DNA: TGTGCCAGTAGTATAAGGCACAGGGGAACTGAAGCTTTCTTT. Protein: CASSIRHRGTEAFF. The genes are TRBV19 and TRBJ1-1; TRBD1 agrees at 7 bases. The CDR3 has 14 amino acids. V gave up 2 bases and J gave up 5 bases; unmatched junction bases: 5. Germline CDR1 and CDR2: LNHDA and SQIVND (reference sequence).

The V gene is TRBV14, the J gene TRBJ2-1, with TRBD2 as a possible D gene (6 bases). From germline, CDR1 is SGHDN and CDR2 FVKESK. This CDR3 has 15 amino acids. Trimming removed 1 base at V and 9 bases at J, with 16 bases between. The DNA for the CDR3 is TGTGCCAGCAGCCAAGTTGGCGGGACCCTCGGTGAGCAGTTCTTC. Protein: CASSQVGGTLGEQFF.

This clone was counted a few times. The rearrangement links TRBV7-9 to TRBJ2-1, with a possible D match to TRBD1 (5 bases). There are 15 residues in the CDR3. Germline V lookup: CDR1 SEHNR, CDR2 FQNEAQ (reference sequence). V gave up 1 base and J gave up 6 bases, with 13 bases separating them. CDR3 nucleotides: TGTGCCAGCAGCTTAGGGCTAGGGGAAGTCAATGAGCAGTTCTTC. Translated: CASSLGLGEVNEQFF.

As DNA, the CDR3 is TGTGCCAGCAGTTACCGGGACAGCCCAGATACGCAGTATTTT. Translating gives CASSYRDSPDTQYF. V usage is TRBV6-5 and J usage is TRBJ2-3; the match to TRBD1 covers 7 bases. CDR1 is MNHEY, CDR2 SVGAGI, per germline. This CDR3 has 14 amino acids. Trimming cost V 2 bases and J 4 bases; bases outside gene matches: 3.

The V gene is TRBV29-1, the J gene TRBJ2-2; 10 nucleotides match TRBD1. CDR3 length: 13 residues. J was trimmed by 5 bases and V by 8 bases; bases with no gene match: 5. CDR1 and CDR2 from the germline V gene are SQVTM and ANQGSEA. This CDR3 reads CSTRDRGTGELFF. The CDR3 DNA reads TGCAGCACTCGGGACAGGGGAACCGGGGAGCTGTTTTTT.

Comments on this clone: Other DNA sequences in this specimen translate into the identical CDR3. The rearrangement joins TRBV9 to TRBJ1-3, with D possibly TRBD1 on 5 matching bases. V lost 1 base to trimming and J lost 2 bases, with 7 bases between them. Germline V lookup: CDR1 SGDLS, CDR2 YYNGEE. This CDR3 is 14 amino acids long. This CDR3 is CASSVQGAGNTIYF. CDR3 in DNA: TGTGCCAGCAGCGTACAGGGCGCTGGAAACACCATATATTTT.

This chain uses TRBV28 with TRBJ1-2; D is unresolved. Germline V gene data show CDR1 as MDHEN and CDR2 as SYDVKM. The V end lost 6 bases, the J end lost 8 bases, and 19 bases lay between the germline ends. The CDR3 is 14 amino acids. The CDR3, as DNA: TGTGCCAGCAGCCCCGGGTCCCACTTGTGGGGCTACACCTTC. Translation: CASSPGSHLWGYTF.

The V call is TRBV19, the J call TRBJ1-1; TRBD1 matches 9 bases. The junction had 7 bases not matched to a gene; V was cut back by 1 base and J by 7 bases. Germline V CDR1 and CDR2: LNHDA, SQIVND (reference sequence). This CDR3 region has 15 residues. CDR3 bases: TGTGCCAGTAGTATAGTCTCCCTGGGACAGGGTGAAGCTTTCTTT. Translation: CASSIVSLGQGEAFF. The complete variable domain, with remaining parts taken from reference TRBV19 and TRBJ1-1, reads DGGITQSPKYLFRKEGQNVTLSCEQNLNHDAMYWYRQDPGQGLRLIYYSQIVNDFQKGDIAEGYSVSREKKESFPLTVTSAQKNPTAFYLCASSIVSLGQGEAFFGQGTRLTVV.

The chain uses TRBV5-1 and TRBJ1-1; 9 bases fit TRBD1. J gave up 5 bases and V 4 bases, and 9 bases lay outside the gene matches. The CDR3 totals 15 residues. Germline values: CDR1 SGHRS, CDR2 YFSETQ. CDR3: CASSPGQGRQTEAFF. In nucleotides, the CDR3 is TGCGCCAGCAGCCCCGGACAGGGGCGGCAGACTGAAGCTTTCTTT.

This clone was detected once. The chain couples TRBV5-1 to TRBJ1-4; TRBD1 matches at 8 bases. Germline lookup yields CDR1 SGHRS and CDR2 YFSETQ. Losses at the gene ends were 0 bases for V and 8 bases for J; bases not matched to a gene: 6. This CDR3 is built from 15 residues. Here the CDR3 reads CASSLGGDRGEKLFF. In DNA form, the CDR3 reads TGCGCCAGCAGCTTGGGGGGTGACAGGGGCGAAAAACTGTTTTTT.

The chain joins TRBV28 to TRBJ2-5; D gene ambiguous. CDR1 MDHEN and CDR2 SYDVKM come from the germline V gene. The CDR3 spans 13 residues. The V and J ends lost 6 bases and 2 bases respectively, with 10 bases between them. CDR3 nucleotide sequence: TGTGCCAGCAGGCCCGAGTTGCAAGAGACCCAGTACTTC. As protein: CASRPELQETQYF. The full variable domain, its missing parts supplied by reference TRBV28 and TRBJ2-5, is DVKVTQSSRYLVKRTGEKVFLECVQDMDHENMFWYRQDPGLGLRLIYFSYDVKMKEKGDIPEGYSVSREKKERFSLILESASTNQTSMYLCASRPELQETQYFGPGTRLLVL.

This CDR3 reads CASSVAVGRASDTQYF. As DNA, the CDR3 is TGTGCCAGCAGCGTAGCGGTTGGGCGGGCTTCAGATACGCAGTATTTT. The chain carries TRBV9 and TRBJ2-3; TRBD2 might be the D (5 bases). This CDR3 comprises 16 residues. Trimming removed 0 bases from V and 4 bases from J, with 15 bases in between. Germline values: CDR1 SGDLS, CDR2 YYNGEE.

The chain couples TRBV13 to TRBJ2-3, with unresolved D. Germline V gene lookup returns CDR1 PRHDT and CDR2 FYEKMQ (reference sequence). V was shortened by 1 base and J by 6 bases, with 5 bases between the two germline ends. This CDR3 region has 12 residues. CDR3 loop: CASSLVQDTQYF. In DNA form, the CDR3 reads TGTGCCAGCAGCTTAGTTCAGGATACGCAGTATTTT.

The chain couples TRBV19 to TRBJ1-1; a possible D gene is TRBD1 (5 bases). The CDR3 length is 15 residues. V was shortened by 4 bases and J by 1 base, with 13 bases between the two germline ends. The germline V gene has CDR1 LNHDA and CDR2 SQIVND (reference sequence). The CDR3 nucleotides read TGTGCCAGTAGTACCTACGGGACTGCGAACACTGAAGCTTTCTTT. It translates to CASSTYGTANTEAFF. The full variable domain, completed using reference TRBV19 and TRBJ1-1, is DGGITQSPKYLFRKEGQNVTLSCEQNLNHDAMYWYRQDPGQGLRLIYYSQIVNDFQKGDIAEGYSVSREKKESFPLTVTSAQKNPTAFYLCASSTYGTANTEAFFGQGTRLTVV.

V and J are TRBV4-3 and TRBJ2-1; 8 bases map to TRBD2. The CDR3 covers 19 residues. The J segment lost 9 bases and the V segment lost 0 bases, leaving 19 bases of the junction unmatched. Germline values: CDR1 LGHNA, CDR2 YSLEER. The CDR3: CASSQDPRVAGRAGGEQFF. As DNA, the CDR3 is TGCGCCAGCAGCCAAGATCCAAGGGTAGCGGGGCGTGCTGGGGGTGAGCAGTTCTTC.

V gene TRBV15 combines with J gene TRBJ2-5, with TRBD1 as a possible D gene (7 bases). The J call could be wrong; TRBJ2-7 is a better fit for the DNA end. Germline loops: CDR1 LNHNV, CDR2 YYDKDF (reference sequence). The CDR3 has 15 residues. The CDR3 protein is CATSTSRGTAYEQYF. CDR3 bases: TGTGCCACCAGCACATCCCGGGGGACAGCCTACGAGCAGTACTTC.